This TCR beta chain stems from a study of cytomegalovirus exposure and HLA in healthy donors. Findings and caveats of the study: Follow-up analysis later connected one missense variant in DCLRE1C with trimming of TCR beta V- and J-genes.

Germline V gene lookup returns CDR1 SGHTA and CDR2 FQGTGA. This CDR3 has 12 amino acids. The V and J ends lost 5 bases and 8 bases respectively, with 10 bases between them. Concerning this clone itself: Its antigen is undetermined.

PCR used 60 Vbeta primers and 13 Jbeta primers. Generated by immunoSEQ multiplex PCR, the TCRdb table keeps only in-frame clones and is missing some. The top ten clones hold less than 2.5% of a sample with about 100,000 clones, 76% of them seen once. Sequenced: PBMCs. The chain is built from TRBV7-3 and TRBJ2-1, with a tentative D call TRBD2 (6 bases). The TCR comes from a man between 18 and 35 years old in good health and CMV-seronegative. CDR3 sequence (DNA): TGTGCCAGCAGCCTGACTAGTTATGAGCAGTTCTTC. Encoded protein: CASSLTSYEQFF.